Below are 14 T cell receptor beta chains sequenced from a single sample in a study of radiotherapy plus CTLA-4 blockade in lung cancer. Produced via immunoSEQ multiplex PCR; TCRdb's table is partial and in-frame only. This table holds fewer than 100,000 clones, under 85% found once. The starting material was peripheral blood, obtained from a patient treated with radiotherapy plus ipilimumab. The receptors shown here come from a human donor with non-small cell lung cancer who had stable disease on radiotherapy plus ipilimumab.

This chain connects TRBV7-9 to TRBJ2-5; D perhaps matches TRBD2 (5 bases). The J call could be wrong; TRBJ2-7 is a better fit for the DNA end. The germline CDR1 and CDR2 sequences are SEHNR and FQNEAQ (reference sequence). The CDR3 has 12 amino acids. Here the CDR3 reads CASSFSGYEQYF. CDR3 nucleotides: TGTGCCAGCAGCTTTTCGGGATACGAGCAGTACTTC.

J is TRBJ2-3 and V is TRBV4-1; a weak D match, TRBD1 (5 bases). The germline V gene encodes CDR1 MGHRA and CDR2 YSYEKL. V was cut by 3 bases and J by 4 bases, with 11 bases left in between. This CDR3 is 14 amino acids long. CDR3 nucleotides: TGCGCCAGCAGCCACCCTACCAGGGCAGATACGCAGTATTTT. It translates to CASSHPTRADTQYF.

The rearrangement links TRBV5-4 to TRBJ2-5; D gene ambiguous. CDR1 is SGHNT, CDR2 YYREEE, per germline (reference sequence). V gave up 2 bases and J gave up 7 bases, with 9 bases separating them. This CDR3 spans 12 amino acids. The CDR3 region has the DNA TGTGCCAGCAGCTTCGGAAGCCCGACCCAGTACTTC. It codes for CASSFGSPTQYF.

The chain links TRBV9 to TRBJ2-5; D remains unclear. The J call may be incorrect, as the DNA end agrees better with TRBJ2-7. CDR3 size: 12 residues. Looked up from germline, CDR1 is SGDLS and CDR2 is YYNGEE. Written as DNA, the CDR3 is TGTGCCAGCAGCGGAAGCTCCTACGAGCAGTACTTC. This translates into CASSGSSYEQYF.

The rearrangement links TRBV5-6 to TRBJ1-2; D unresolved. The V gene lost 1 base and the J gene lost 4 bases, with 8 bases spanning the gap. This CDR3 has 13 amino acids. The V gene's germline CDR1 is SGHDT and CDR2 YYEEEE. The CDR3 bases are TGTGCCAGCAGCTTGAGCTCAGGCTATGGCTACACCTTC. As protein: CASSLSSGYGYTF.

The rearrangement joins TRBV18 to TRBJ1-2; D might be TRBD1 (5 bases). V gave up 6 bases and J gave up 3 bases, with 17 bases separating them. The CDR3 runs to 15 residues. Germline V gene lookup returns CDR1 KGHSH and CDR2 LQKENI. The CDR3 nucleotides are TGTGCCAGCTCTCCCCAGGGACTCGGAGACTATGGCTACACCTTC. Translated, it gives CASSPQGLGDYGYTF.

This chain links TRBV12-5 with TRBJ2-3; a possible D gene is TRBD2 (5 bases). Germline V gene data show CDR1 as LGHNT and CDR2 as FRNRAP. V shed 7 bases and J shed 0 bases, with 11 bases lying between them. The CDR3 loop spans 14 amino acids. The CDR3 sequence: CASAADWSTDTQYF. The CDR3 region has the DNA TGTGCTAGTGCCGCGGACTGGAGCACAGATACGCAGTATTTT.

The chain combines TRBV19 with TRBJ2-1, with 10 nucleotides matching TRBD2. The CDR3 is made up of 17 amino acids. The germline V gene encodes CDR1 LNHDA and CDR2 SQIVND (reference sequence). The ends lost 4 bases at V and 3 bases at J; junction bases unmatched: 9. The CDR3 region is CASSNPTSGHLYNEQFF. Written as DNA, the CDR3 is TGTGCCAGTAGTAACCCGACTAGCGGGCATCTCTACAATGAGCAGTTCTTC.

This chain joins TRBV28 and TRBJ2-1; 14 bases align to TRBD2. J lost 8 bases, V lost 6 bases, and 12 bases had no gene match. Looked up from germline, CDR1 is MDHEN and CDR2 is SYDVKM. The CDR3 totals 17 residues. CDR3 nucleotide sequence: TGTGCCAGCAGCTTTCCCGCCGCGGGACTAGCGGGAGATGAGCAGTTCTTC. The encoded protein is CASSFPAAGLAGDEQFF.

The V call is TRBV9, the J call TRBJ2-7; D call uncertain. The V end lost 0 bases, the J end lost 1 base, and 5 bases lay between the germline ends. Germline values: CDR1 SGDLS, CDR2 YYNGEE. The CDR3 length is 13 residues. CDR3 nucleotides: TGTGCCAGCAGCGTAGACGGGTCCTACGAGCAGTACTTC. Translated: CASSVDGSYEQYF.

The chain has TRBV9 and TRBJ2-1; D gene ambiguous. V dropped 3 bases and J dropped 2 bases, with 6 bases sitting between them. Looked up from germline, CDR1 is SGDLS and CDR2 is YYNGEE. The CDR3 runs to 13 residues. CDR3 nucleotide sequence: TGTGCCAGCAGCGGATTTCCCTACAATGAGCAGTTCTTC. As protein: CASSGFPYNEQFF.

This chain links TRBV7-9 with TRBJ1-6; possible D gene TRBD1, 5 bases. The CDR3 covers 13 residues. V gave up 5 bases and J gave up 14 bases, with 16 bases separating them. The germline V gene encodes CDR1 SEHNR and CDR2 FQNEAQ (reference sequence). CDR3 sequence: CASSLDVLGALHF. CDR3 in DNA: TGTGCCAGCAGCCTAGACGTCTTAGGGGCCCTCCACTTT.

This rearrangement joins TRBV10-3 to TRBJ1-6; weak D call: TRBD1 (6 bases). The CDR3 is made up of 17 amino acids. CDR1 and CDR2 (germline): ENHRY, SYGVKD. V lost 2 bases, J lost 4 bases, and 15 bases lay in between. The CDR3 spells CAISEPSGGLYNSPLHF. The CDR3 coding sequence is TGTGCCATCAGTGAGCCTAGCGGGGGGCTTTATAATTCACCCCTCCACTTT.

Points on this clone: The identical CDR3 is also encoded by other nucleotide sequences in the sample. The gene calls are TRBV5-1 and TRBJ1-1; a weak D match, TRBD1 (6 bases). V was shortened by 5 bases and J by 1 base, with 15 bases between the two germline ends. Germline-derived CDR1 and CDR2 are SGHRS and YFSETQ. The CDR3 loop spans 15 amino acids. The CDR3 protein is CASSRDTTGNTEAFF. The CDR3 region has the DNA TGCGCCAGCAGTCGGGACACGACGGGGAACACTGAAGCTTTCTTT. The full variable domain, completed using reference TRBV5-1 and TRBJ1-1, is KAGVTQTPRYLIKTRGQQVTLSCSPISGHRSVSWYQQTPGQGLQFLFEYFSETQRNKGNFPGRFSGRQFSNSRSEMNVSTLELGDSALYLCASSRDTTGNTEAFFGQGTRLTVV.